The subject of this entry is one T cell receptor (beta chain). Its antigen is currently unknown. Trimming at V came to 10 bases and at J to 0 bases, leaving 4 bases not matched to a gene. Germline assignment: CDR1 KGHDR and CDR2 SFDVKD. CDR3 length: 14 residues. Before sequencing, viral peptide pools were used by the ViraFEST assay to expand antigen-specific CD4+ T cells. Researchers isolated CD4+ T cells once roughly nine days of culture had elapsed. Every well housed 2.1 million or so PBMC, which grew in culture alongside around 10 IU/ml IL-2 and around 9.8 ug/ml peptides. This specimen belongs to a study of vaccination effects on CD4 cells after COVID-19. Across the whole study: Each participant was administered two doses of either the BNT162b2 or the mRNA-1273 vaccine.

Assay used: immunoSEQ multiplex PCR; TCRdb lists only in-frame clones, some missing. The sample yields 50,000 to 65,000 clones, roughly 76% seen once. The clonotype comes from a human donor who received a COVID-19 vaccine. This chain connects TRBV24-1 to TRBJ1-5, with 8 bases matching TRBD1. The sequencing used CD4+ T cells from PBMCs cultured with HCoV-229E spike peptides, collected before COVID-19 vaccination. Here the CDR3 reads CATATGDSNQPQHF. DNA for the CDR3: TGTGCCACTGCGACAGGGGATAGCAATCAGCCCCAGCATTTT.